These 18 T cell receptor beta chains were all obtained from the same sample, sequenced in a study of OX40 agonist ivuxolimab in advanced cancers. The table came from immunoSEQ multiplex PCR; TCRdb's copy has only in-frame clones and leaves some out. The sample contains over 55,000 clones, 80% of which appear only once. Sequencing used CD4+ or CD8+ T cells sorted from blood, obtained in a trial of the OX40 agonist ivuxolimab. These receptor sequences come from an adult with an advanced solid tumor such as melanoma, head and neck, liver or kidney cancer.

V usage is TRBV27 and J usage is TRBJ1-6, with a possible D match to TRBD1 (6 bases). The germline V gene encodes CDR1 MNHEY and CDR2 SMNVEV (reference sequence). The V end was cut by 8 bases, the J end by 3 bases, with 14 bases between. This CDR3 spans 15 amino acids. This CDR3 is CASRTGLDYNSPLHF. DNA for the CDR3: TGTGCCAGCCGTACAGGGTTGGACTATAATTCACCCCTCCACTTT.

This rearrangement joins TRBV7-2 to TRBJ2-7; 7 bases fit TRBD2. J was trimmed by 2 bases and V by 3 bases; bases with no gene match: 4. Looked up from germline, CDR1 is SGHTA and CDR2 is FQGNSA. The CDR3 totals 14 residues. In DNA form, the CDR3 reads TGTGCCAGCAGCTTCGCTAGCGGAGCCTACGAGCAGTACTTC. Its protein is CASSFASGAYEQYF. The complete variable domain, with remaining parts taken from reference TRBV7-2 and TRBJ2-7, reads GAGVSQSPSNKVTEKGKDVELRCDPISGHTALYWYRQSLGQGLEFLIYFQGNSAPDKSGLPSDRFSAERTGGSVSTLTIQRTQQEDSAVYLCASSFASGAYEQYFGPGTRLTVT.

The chain links TRBV28 to TRBJ2-3, with D hard to call. Trimming pared 3 bases from V and 7 bases from J, leaving 8 bases between. The CDR3 length is 12 residues. CDR1 and CDR2 from the germline V gene are MDHEN and SYDVKM. The DNA for the CDR3 is TGTGCCAGCAGTTTGAAAGGTCATACGCAGTATTTT. Its translation: CASSLKGHTQYF.

This clone was detected a few times. The genes are TRBV19 and TRBJ1-2, with D tentatively TRBD1 (5 bases). In germline, CDR1 is LNHDA, CDR2 SQIVND (reference sequence). Trimming removed 9 bases from V and 4 bases from J, with 12 bases in between. This CDR3 comprises 12 residues. CDR3 nucleotides: TGTGCCAGCGAGGCGGGGGGCTATGGCTACACCTTC. Translation: CASEAGGYGYTF.

In this sample, this clone turned up many times. V gene TRBV2 combines with J gene TRBJ1-2; TRBD1 agrees at 11 bases. V lost 6 bases and J lost 5; bases outside the gene matches: 5. The CDR3 covers 14 residues. The germline CDR1 and CDR2 sequences are SNHLY and FYNNEI. The CDR3 DNA follows: TGTGCCAGCAGAAGGACAGGGGGCGTTTATGGCTACACCTTC. Translated, it gives CASRRTGGVYGYTF.

This chain joins TRBV5-4 and TRBJ1-2, with D maybe TRBD1 (6 bases). V lost 3 bases, J lost 7 bases, and 16 bases lay in between. Germline CDR1 reads SGHNT; CDR2 reads YYREEE (reference sequence). The CDR3 runs to 14 residues. Here the CDR3 reads CASSWEQGGAGYTF. The DNA for the CDR3 is TGTGCCAGCAGCTGGGAACAGGGAGGTGCTGGCTACACCTTC. Combining the CDR3 with reference TRBV5-4 and TRBJ1-2 gives the whole variable domain ETGVTQSPTHLIKTRGQQVTLRCSSQSGHNTVSWYQQALGQGPQFIFQYYREEENGRGNFPPRFSGLQFPNYSSELNVNALELDDSALYLCASSWEQGGAGYTFGSGTRLTVV.

The V call is TRBV9, the J call TRBJ2-2; no firm D call. Trimming pared 0 bases from V and 6 bases from J, leaving 9 bases between. Germline V CDR1 and CDR2: SGDLS, YYNGEE. The CDR3 contains 14 residues. CDR3 nucleotides: TGTGCCAGCAGCGTAGTTGGTGGAGCCGGGGAGCTGTTTTTT. This sequence encodes CASSVVGGAGELFF.

This chain links TRBV19 with TRBJ1-1; 8 bases fit TRBD1. This CDR3 is built from 15 residues. Germline V gene sequence: CDR1 LNHDA, CDR2 SQIVND (reference sequence). J was trimmed by 4 bases and V by 5 bases; bases with no gene match: 9. The CDR3 region has the DNA TGTGCCAGTAGTCCCGACAGGGGAACGGGCACTGAAGCTTTCTTT. Translating it yields CASSPDRGTGTEAFF.

J is TRBJ1-5 and V is TRBV7-2; D unclear. The CDR3 extends over 15 amino acids. Trimming took 5 bases from V and 7 from J, leaving 18 bases between them. Per the germline V gene, CDR1 is SGHTA and CDR2 is FQGNSA. The CDR3 DNA reads as TGTGCCAGCAGCCCCCACGGGCAGGACGGCCAGCCCCAGCATTTT. It codes for CASSPHGQDGQPQHF.

The chain links TRBV7-9 to TRBJ2-3; 8 nucleotides match TRBD1. The CDR3 has 16 residues. Germline assignment: CDR1 SEHNR and CDR2 FQNEAQ (reference sequence). V was clipped by 4 bases and J by 1 base; unmatched bases: 7. The CDR3 region is CASSSTPGQGTDTQYF. The CDR3 bases are TGTGCCAGCAGCTCCACACCGGGACAGGGCACAGATACGCAGTATTTT.

The chain is built from TRBV6-1 and TRBJ1-4; TRBD1 matches at 7 bases. There are 13 residues in the CDR3. V lost 6 bases to trimming and J lost 2 bases; unmatched junction nucleotides: 0. CDR1 is MNHNS, CDR2 SASEGT, per germline. The CDR3, as DNA: TGTGCCAGCAGCAGGGGGACTAATGAAAAACTGTTTTTT. Translation: CASSRGTNEKLFF.

In its sample, this clone was seen a few times. V is TRBV2 and J is TRBJ1-3; D unresolved. The V end was cut by 1 base, the J end by 0 bases, with 13 bases between. Germline V gene data show CDR1 as SNHLY and CDR2 as FYNNEI. The CDR3 is 17 amino acids. The CDR3, as DNA: TGTGCCAGCAGTGAAGGTCGGACGATCGCCTCTGGAAACACCATATATTTT. Its translation is CASSEGRTIASGNTIYF.

The rearrangement links TRBV19 to TRBJ1-4; TRBD1 is a possible D gene (5 bases). The germline V gene encodes CDR1 LNHDA and CDR2 SQIVND (reference sequence). This CDR3 contains 17 residues. Trimming cost V 3 bases and J 4 bases, with 18 bases left between them. CDR3 sequence reads: CASSISRAKGGNEKLFF. The CDR3 bases are TGTGCCAGTAGTATTAGCAGGGCTAAAGGCGGTAATGAAAAACTGTTTTTT. The entire variable domain, with the rest obtained from reference TRBV19 and TRBJ1-4, is as follows: DGGITQSPKYLFRKEGQNVTLSCEQNLNHDAMYWYRQDPGQGLRLIYYSQIVNDFQKGDIAEGYSVSREKKESFPLTVTSAQKNPTAFYLCASSISRAKGGNEKLFFGSGTQLSVL.

The chain joins TRBV28 to TRBJ2-1; TRBD2 matches at 13 bases. This CDR3 region has 16 residues. Germline lookup yields CDR1 MDHEN and CDR2 SYDVKM. The V and J ends lost 4 bases and 7 bases, in that order; junction bases with no gene match: 7. The CDR3 region is CASSSSTSGGRNEQFF. In DNA form, the CDR3 reads TGTGCCAGCAGTTCCTCGACTAGCGGGGGGCGGAATGAGCAGTTCTTC.

The chain has TRBV27 and TRBJ1-4; TRBD1 agrees at 8 bases. Germline V gene lookup returns CDR1 MNHEY and CDR2 SMNVEV (reference sequence). The CDR3 is made up of 14 amino acids. V shed 4 bases, J shed 8 bases, and the junction held 6 bases outside the gene matches. Written as DNA, the CDR3 is TGTGCCAGCAGTTCCCCAGGGGGCTGGGAAAAACTGTTTTTT. Amino acid sequence: CASSSPGGWEKLFF.

This chain uses TRBV29-1 with TRBJ2-2; 10 positions match TRBD2. Per the germline V gene, CDR1 is SQVTM and CDR2 is ANQGSEA. The CDR3 loop spans 14 amino acids. The CDR3 DNA is TGCGCCGGACTAGCGGCCGCGAACACCGGGGAGCTGTTTTTT. Its protein product is CAGLAAANTGELFF.

This clone was counted only a few times. CDR3 in amino acids: CAISEGAGDGYTF. CDR3 nucleotide sequence: TGTGCCATCAGTGAGGGGGCAGGGGACGGCTACACCTTC. J is TRBJ1-2 and V is TRBV10-3; tentative D call: TRBD1 (6 bases). The CDR3 extends over 13 amino acids. Germline-derived CDR1 and CDR2 are ENHRY and SYGVKD. With 2 bases removed from V and 8 bases from J, the gap between germline ends came to 12 bases.

The chain employs TRBV5-1 and TRBJ2-2, with 8 bases fitting TRBD1. This CDR3 is 17 amino acids long. Trimming took 3 bases from V and 1 from J; bases not matched to a gene: 8. CDR1 and CDR2 (germline): SGHRS, YFSETQ. The CDR3 region has the DNA TGCGCCAGCAGCTCAGGGACAGGCCTAATGAACACCGGGGAGCTGTTTTTT. Translating it yields CASSSGTGLMNTGELFF.